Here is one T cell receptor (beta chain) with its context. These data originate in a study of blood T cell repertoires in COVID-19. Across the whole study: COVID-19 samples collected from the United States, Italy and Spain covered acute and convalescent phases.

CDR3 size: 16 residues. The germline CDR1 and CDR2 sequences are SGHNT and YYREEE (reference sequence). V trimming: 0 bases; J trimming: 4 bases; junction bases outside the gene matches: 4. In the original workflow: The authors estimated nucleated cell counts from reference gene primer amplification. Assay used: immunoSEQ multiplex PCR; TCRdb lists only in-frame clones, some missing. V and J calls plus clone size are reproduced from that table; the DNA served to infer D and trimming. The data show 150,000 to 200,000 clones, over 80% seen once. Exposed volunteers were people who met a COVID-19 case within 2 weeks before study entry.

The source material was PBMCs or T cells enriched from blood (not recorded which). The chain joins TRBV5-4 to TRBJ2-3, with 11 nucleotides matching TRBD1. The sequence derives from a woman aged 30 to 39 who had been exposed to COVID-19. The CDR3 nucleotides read TGTGCCAGCAGCTTGGAGGGACAGGGGGTACCAGATACGCAGTATTTT. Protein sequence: CASSLEGQGVPDTQYF. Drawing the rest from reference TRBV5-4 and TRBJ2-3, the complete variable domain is ETGVTQSPTHLIKTRGQQVTLRCSSQSGHNTVSWYQQALGQGPQFIFQYYREEENGRGNFPPRFSGLQFPNYSSELNVNALELDDSALYLCASSLEGQGVPDTQYFGPGTRLTVL.